These 24 T cell receptor beta chains came from one sample sequenced in a study of OX40 agonist ivuxolimab in advanced cancers. Repertoires were generated with immunoSEQ multiplex PCR, while TCRdb's copy carries only in-frame clones and drops some. Here the sample spans tens of thousands of clones, roughly three quarters being singletons. Source: CD4+ or CD8+ T cells sorted from blood, taken in a trial of the OX40 agonist ivuxolimab. The receptors derive from an adult with an advanced solid tumor such as melanoma, head and neck, liver or kidney cancer.

The chain carries TRBV30 and TRBJ1-2; D not certain. Between the trimmed V and J ends, which lost 2 bases and 5 bases, there was a span of 6 bases. CDR3 length equals 11 residues. Germline loops: CDR1 GTSNPN, CDR2 SVGIG (reference sequence). The CDR3 here is CAWSPGYGYTF. CDR3 nucleotides: TGTGCCTGGAGTCCGGGATATGGCTACACCTTC.

This clone was recorded once. The chain has TRBV5-1 and TRBJ2-4; a weak D match, TRBD1 (6 bases). V lost 0 bases to trimming and J lost 7 bases, with 11 bases between them. CDR1 and CDR2 from the germline V gene are SGHRS and YFSETQ. CDR3 length: 14 amino acids. CDR3: CASSLGGQWNIQYF. The CDR3 bases are TGCGCCAGCAGCTTGGGGGGGCAGTGGAACATTCAGTACTTC.

J is TRBJ1-1 and V is TRBV20-1; D unclear. V was cut by 3 bases and J by 7 bases, with 9 bases left in between. This CDR3 region has 11 residues. CDR1 and CDR2 from the germline V gene are DFQATT and SNEGSKA (reference sequence). The CDR3 nucleotides read TGCAGTGCTAGGGGAACAGTTGAAGCTTTCTTT. Translation gives CSARGTVEAFF.

This clone was found once. This chain links TRBV4-1 with TRBJ2-7, with 8 bases aligning to TRBD2. Trimming cost V 0 bases and J 0 bases; bases outside gene matches: 4. The V gene's germline CDR1 is MGHRA and CDR2 YSYEKL. This CDR3 spans 16 amino acids. The CDR3 sequence: CASSQDSGGFSYEQYF. The CDR3 DNA follows: TGCGCCAGCAGCCAAGATTCGGGAGGGTTCTCCTACGAGCAGTACTTC.

V is TRBV10-3 and J is TRBJ2-7, with TRBD1 matching over 7 bases. The junction had 0 bases not matched to a gene; V was cut back by 4 bases and J by 6 bases. There are 11 residues in the CDR3. CDR1 is ENHRY, CDR2 SYGVKD, per germline. In DNA, the CDR3 is TGTGCCATCAGTGCAGGGGGCGAGCAGTACTTC. This translates into CAISAGGEQYF.

The chain joins TRBV4-1 to TRBJ2-3, with 9 bases identical to TRBD2. The germline V gene encodes CDR1 MGHRA and CDR2 YSYEKL. The CDR3 loop spans 16 amino acids. V lost 1 base, J lost 6 bases, and 8 bases stayed unmatched. CDR3 sequence (DNA): TGCGCCAGCAGCCAAGGACGACTAGCGGTTCCGGATACGCAGTATTTT. It encodes CASSQGRLAVPDTQYF.

V and J are TRBV6-5 and TRBJ1-4, with TRBD1 identical over 8 bases. The CDR3 loop spans 13 amino acids. Unmatched junction bases numbered 13, after V lost 8 bases and J lost 14 bases. Per germline, CDR1 MNHEY and CDR2 SVGAGI. The CDR3 spells CASFDRGNLRLFF. The CDR3 DNA sequence: TGTGCCAGCTTCGACAGGGGAAACCTGCGGCTGTTTTTT.

CDR3 sequence: CASSPGFQSDTEAFF. CDR3 DNA sequence: TGTGCCAGCTCACCAGGTTTCCAATCGGACACTGAAGCTTTCTTT. The chain couples TRBV18 to TRBJ1-1, with no clear D. Germline CDR1 and CDR2: KGHSH and LQKENI. The CDR3 is made up of 15 amino acids. Deletions cut 2 bases from V and 3 bases from J, with 13 bases between. The complete variable domain, with remaining parts taken from reference TRBV18 and TRBJ1-1, reads NAGVMQNPRHLVRRRGQEARLRCSPMKGHSHVYWYRQLPEEGLKFMVYLQKENIIDESGMPKERFSAEFPKEGPSILRIQQVVRGDSAAYFCASSPGFQSDTEAFFGQGTRLTVV.

This clone was found once. This sequence joins TRBV9 and TRBJ2-3; perhaps TRBD2 as D (6 bases). The germline CDR1 and CDR2 sequences are SGDLS and YYNGEE. This CDR3 region has 16 residues. The germline V and J ends were trimmed by 3 bases and 0 bases, with 14 bases remaining between them. The CDR3 reads CASSETSRTSTDTQYF. The CDR3 DNA sequence: TGTGCCAGCAGCGAAACTAGCCGAACTAGCACAGATACGCAGTATTTT. Supplemented by reference TRBV9 and TRBJ2-3, the full variable domain reads DSGVTQTPKHLITATGQRVTLRCSPRSGDLSVYWYQQSLDQGLQFLIQYYNGEERAKGNILERFSAQQFPDLHSELNLSSLELGDSALYFCASSETSRTSTDTQYFGPGTRLTVL.

This chain uses TRBV7-8 with TRBJ2-7; TRBD2 aligns across 15 bases. CDR1 and CDR2 (germline): SGHVS, FQNEAQ. The CDR3 sequence is 17 residues long. V dropped 6 bases and J dropped 4; count of bases not matched to a gene: 10. The CDR3 loop reads CASSLWTSGRVGYEQYF. CDR3 DNA sequence: TGTGCCAGCAGTTTATGGACTAGCGGGAGGGTCGGATACGAGCAGTACTTC. The entire variable domain, with the rest obtained from reference TRBV7-8 and TRBJ2-7, is as follows: GAGVSQSPRYKVAKRGQDVALRCDPISGHVSLFWYQQALGQGPEFLTYFQNEAQLDKSGLPSDRFFAERPEGSVSTLKIQRTQQEDSAVYLCASSLWTSGRVGYEQYFGPGTRLTVT.

CDR3 region: CATSTGHGYTF. The CDR3 DNA sequence: TGTGCCACCTCGACAGGGCATGGCTACACCTTC. The chain uses TRBV7-9 and TRBJ1-2; 7 bases align to TRBD1. Germline V lookup: CDR1 SEHNR, CDR2 FQNEAQ (reference sequence). This CDR3 region has 11 residues. J gave up 6 bases and V 10 bases, and 5 bases lay outside the gene matches.

The chain links TRBV4-3 to TRBJ2-2, with D tentatively TRBD2 (6 bases). The CDR3 has 16 amino acids. Trimming pared 0 bases from V and 4 bases from J, leaving 12 bases between. The V gene's germline CDR1 is LGHNA and CDR2 YSLEER. CDR3 DNA: TGCGCCAGCAGCCAAGAGGCAGGGAGGATCACCGGGGAGCTGTTTTTT. Translated: CASSQEAGRITGELFF.

This clone was seen more than once but under ten times. The V call is TRBV5-5, the J call TRBJ1-2, with D maybe TRBD1 (6 bases). The CDR3 runs to 13 residues. CDR1 is SGHKS and CDR2 is YYEKEE in the germline V gene (reference sequence). The V and J ends lost 3 bases and 8 bases respectively, with 14 bases between them. CDR3 loop: CASSYEGEGGYTF. The CDR3 nucleotides read TGTGCCAGCAGCTACGAGGGGGAGGGAGGCTACACCTTC.

The chain carries TRBV5-4 and TRBJ2-5; 7 bases are shared with TRBD2. The CDR3 contains 17 residues. With 6 bases clipped from V and 2 bases from J, the junction kept 16 bases outside the gene matches. Germline V CDR1 and CDR2: SGHNT, YYREEE (reference sequence). The CDR3 DNA follows: TGTGCCAGCATACCACGGGGTAGGGAGGGACTGCAAGAGACCCAGTACTTC. This sequence encodes CASIPRGREGLQETQYF.

The V call is TRBV9, the J call TRBJ2-2, with D tentatively TRBD1 or TRBD2 (5 bases each). The ends were cut back, 0 bases at V and 2 bases at J, with 11 bases in the middle. This CDR3 is built from 16 residues. Germline CDR1 and CDR2: SGDLS and YYNGEE. The CDR3 loop reads CASSVAGALNTGELFF. The CDR3 nucleotides are TGTGCCAGCAGCGTAGCCGGGGCGCTTAACACCGGGGAGCTGTTTTTT.

The chain is built from TRBV4-1 and TRBJ1-5; 9 bases are shared with TRBD1. The CDR3 runs 15 residues. Germline V gives CDR1 MGHRA, CDR2 YSYEKL. V dropped 3 bases and J dropped 7; count of bases not matched to a gene: 7. The CDR3 spells CASSQADRGYQPQHF. As DNA, the CDR3 is TGCGCCAGCAGCCAGGCCGACAGGGGGTACCAGCCCCAGCATTTT.

This clone was seen only once. The genes are TRBV29-1 and TRBJ1-1; D is unclear. CDR1 is SQVTM and CDR2 is ANQGSEA in the germline V gene. V dropped 3 bases and J dropped 0 bases, with 11 bases sitting between them. The CDR3 runs 14 residues. CDR3 loop: CSVDWSGMNTEAFF. The CDR3 nucleotides read TGCAGCGTTGACTGGTCAGGAATGAACACTGAAGCTTTCTTT.

V usage is TRBV7-9 and J usage is TRBJ2-7, with 7 positions matching TRBD2. Germline values: CDR1 SEHNR, CDR2 FQNEAQ (reference sequence). The J segment lost 5 bases and the V segment lost 6 bases, leaving 7 bases of the junction unmatched. The CDR3 extends over 13 amino acids. As DNA, the CDR3 is TGTGCCAGCAGTCCCGCCGGGGGGAACGAGCAGTACTTC. Amino acid sequence: CASSPAGGNEQYF.

The chain employs TRBV5-1 and TRBJ1-1; 11 bases are a match to TRBD1. Trimming cost V 4 bases and J 4 bases; bases outside gene matches: 9. Looked up from germline, CDR1 is SGHRS and CDR2 is YFSETQ. This CDR3 is 16 amino acids long. The DNA of the CDR3 is TGCGCCAGCAGCAGAACCGGGACAGGGGGTCGCACTGAAGCTTTCTTT. This encodes CASSRTGTGGRTEAFF.

The chain recombines TRBV19 with TRBJ1-5; a weak D match, TRBD1 (5 bases). Trimming shortened V by 5 bases and J by 2 bases, and 16 bases separated the two germline ends. Looked up from germline, CDR1 is LNHDA and CDR2 is SQIVND (reference sequence). This CDR3 has 16 residues. The CDR3 protein is CASSPQEGWGNQPQHF. The CDR3 coding sequence is TGTGCCAGTAGTCCCCAAGAGGGGTGGGGCAATCAGCCCCAGCATTTT.

The V and J genes are TRBV9 and TRBJ2-7, with 7 bases that match TRBD2. The CDR3 sequence is 15 residues long. The J segment lost 2 bases and the V segment lost 4 bases, leaving 9 bases of the junction unmatched. In germline, CDR1 is SGDLS, CDR2 YYNGEE. Here the CDR3 DNA reads TGTGCCAGCAGCCAAGCTGGCGGGGGAACCTACGAGCAGTACTTC. Protein product: CASSQAGGGTYEQYF.

V and J are TRBV7-6 and TRBJ2-3, with D unclear. The germline gives CDR1 SGHVS, CDR2 FNYEAQ. CDR3 size: 13 residues. V lost 5 bases and J 2 bases, leaving 8 bases between the germline ends. CDR3 amino acids: CASSRPPTDTQYF. CDR3 nucleotides: TGTGCCAGCAGCCGACCCCCCACAGATACGCAGTATTTT.

The CDR3 loop reads CASSRQDWETQYF. In DNA, the CDR3 is TGTGCCAGCAGTCGACAGGACTGGGAGACCCAGTACTTC. The chain carries TRBV2 and TRBJ2-5; D may be TRBD1 (6 bases). Trimming left V 5 bases short and J 5 bases short, with 12 bases between. Germline CDR1 and CDR2: SNHLY and FYNNEI. The CDR3 covers 13 residues. Full variable domain (rest looked up from reference TRBV2 and TRBJ2-5): EPEVTQTPSHQVTQMGQEVILRCVPISNHLYFYWYRQILGQKVEFLVSFYNNEISEKSEIFDDQFSVERPDGSNFTLKIRSTKLEDSAMYFCASSRQDWETQYFGPGTRLLVL.

The chain is built from TRBV27 and TRBJ2-3; D unclear. V lost 1 base and J lost 3, with 5 bases in between. The CDR3 is 13 residues long. CDR1 and CDR2 from the germline V gene are MNHEY and SMNVEV (reference sequence). CDR3: CASSLFGTDTQYF. Here the CDR3 DNA reads TGTGCCAGCAGTTTATTCGGTACAGATACGCAGTATTTT.